This T cell receptor (beta chain) was captured in a study of blood T cell repertoires in COVID-19. The overall study: Acute and convalescent COVID-19 samples came from the United States, Italy and Spain. Sources were T cells, B-cell-depleted T cells, or PBMCs; the material itself was cDNA or gDNA.

Germline V gives CDR1 SGHVS, CDR2 FQNEAQ. The CDR3 consists of 14 residues. V was pared by 4 bases and J by 1 base, with 10 bases between. Per the original data handling: For nucleated cells, counts were estimated from reference gene primer amplification. Libraries were prepared by immunoSEQ multiplex PCR; TCRdb keeps only in-frame clonotypes and omits some of them. The V and J calls and clone size are taken from that table; D and trimming were inferred from the DNA. There are tens of thousands of clones in the sample; about 80% occur only once, and under 5% lies in the top ten. The clonotype originates from a woman in her 70s with acute or convalescent COVID-19. The chain joins TRBV7-8 to TRBJ1-1, with a weak D call TRBD1 (6 bases). Sample: peripheral blood. The CDR3 DNA sequence: TGTGCCAGCAGCTGGGGAGGGGGGAACACTGAAGCTTTCTTT. Residues: CASSWGGGNTEAFF.